The table lists the clone carrying this T cell receptor beta chain with a few counts. Its antigen is undetermined. The study ran its PCR with 60 Vbeta and 13 Jbeta primers. Method: immunoSEQ multiplex PCR; TCRdb's copy keeps in-frame clones and lacks some. Found here are some 150,000 clones, 77% of them singletons; the top ten hold 1.6%. The record originates from a study of cytomegalovirus exposure and HLA in healthy donors. Overall study results and limits: Sequencing likely generated an artifact that appeared as a cluster of highly shared sequence variants. Among donors in an Asian-associated ancestry cluster, a later analysis reportedly found fewer N-insertions than the roughly 700-donor mean. Sequencing depth roughly uniform across donors was assumed in presence/absence analyses. Prior analysis indicated that the majority of TCR beta V segments exhibited productivity approximately 87% or approximately 30% of the time.

Germline CDR1 is MNHNY and CDR2 is SVGAGI (reference sequence). V trimming: 6 bases; J trimming: 1 base; junction bases outside the gene matches: 8. This CDR3 has 16 residues. The sequenced material came from PBMCs. The rearrangement uses TRBV6-6 and TRBJ2-7; TRBD2 matches 11 bases. This TCR was recovered from a woman aged 25 to 39 in good health and CMV-seronegative. The CDR3 loop reads CASSRPTSGSSYEQYF. CDR3 in DNA: TGTGCCAGCAGCCGCCCAACTAGCGGGAGTTCCTACGAGCAGTACTTC.